A selection of T cell receptor beta chains follows, all from one sample in a study of T cell responses to AZD1222 COVID-19 vaccine. TCRdb's copy holds only in-frame clones and misses some; the assay was immunoSEQ multiplex PCR. Of under 150,000 clones in the sample, about 91% are singletons; the top ten hold more than 12%. This specimen consisted of peripheral blood, obtained on day 0 of AZD1222 vaccination. These receptors all come from an adult in good health. CDR3s include the opening cysteine and the closing phenylalanine or tryptophan. The D gene is left open where the match is weak. The size entry is marked missing in some rows and otherwise reads once, few, many or a size class.

J gene	D gene	CDR3 length	V gene	clone size	CDR3 DNA	CDR3 protein
TRBJ2-7	TRBD1	14	TRBV18	.	TGTGCCAGCTCACCCGGGACAGGGGGCTACGAGCAGTACTTC	CASSPGTGGYEQYF
TRBJ2-7	.	16	TRBV6-2/TRBV6-3	.	TGTGCCAGCAGTTACTCTCGGTCAGCACTCGGGTACGAGCAGTACTTC	CASSYSRSALGYEQYF
TRBJ1-2	TRBD1	15	TRBV28	.	TGTGCCAGCAGTTTGGGGACAGGTGCGAACTATGGCTACACCTTC	CASSLGTGANYGYTF
TRBJ2-7	.	13	TRBV7-2	.	TGTGCCAGCAGCTTAATGGTTTCGCACGAGCAGTACTTC	CASSLMVSHEQYF
TRBJ2-5	.	14	TRBV7-7	.	TGTGCTAGCAGCCAAGCCGGGACACAAGAGACCCAGTACTTC	CASSQAGTQETQYF
TRBJ2-7	TRBD2	14	TRBV15	once	TGTGTCACCAGCAGAGGACTAGCGGGGGGCGAGCAGTACTTC	CVTSRGLAGGEQYF
TRBJ1-2	TRBD1	13	TRBV6-5	few	TGTGCCAGCAGGCTCAGGGGGCAGGGAGGCTACACCTTC	CASRLRGQGGYTF
TRBJ1-1	TRBD1	14	TRBV5-6	.	TGTGCCAGCAGCTTGCCTGACAGGGGAGTGGAAGCTTTCTTT	CASSLPDRGVEAFF
TRBJ2-7	TRBD1	15	TRBV27	.	TGTGCCAGCAGTGCGCGGGGACAGGGGGCCTACGAGCAGTACTTC	CASSARGQGAYEQYF
TRBJ1-1	.	14	TRBV18	.	TGTGCCAGCTCACCTTCCAACATGAACACTGAAGCTTTCTTT	CASSPSNMNTEAFF
TRBJ1-1	TRBD1	14	TRBV6-5	once	TGTGCCAGCTTCGAACAGGGGATGAACACTGAAGCTTTCTTT	CASFEQGMNTEAFF
TRBJ1-5	TRBD1	15	TRBV19	.	TGTGCCAGTAGACCCCCGACAGGGCAAGGTCAGCCCCAGCATTTT	CASRPPTGQGQPQHF
TRBJ2-1	.	14	TRBV5-4	.	TGTGCCAGCAGCTTCGGGACAAGCTACAATGAGCAGTTCTTC	CASSFGTSYNEQFF
TRBJ2-1	.	14	TRBV28	.	TGTGCCAGCAGTTACATTTGGGGAAACAATGAGCAGTTCTTC	CASSYIWGNNEQFF